This passage covers 25 T cell receptor beta chains from one sample sequenced in a study of blood T cell repertoires in COVID-19 (dated by TCRdb to the early 2020s). Library preparation employed the immunoSEQ multiplex PCR assay. As stored in TCRdb, this immuneACCESS dataset retains in-frame rearrangements with V and J assigned. A fraction of the clones does not appear; measured against another copy, unresolved V genes explain less than half of the discrepancy, and the remainder lacks a known reason. The sample includes approximately 250,000 clones, with roughly 86% observed a single time. Roughly 8% of the sample comes from the top ten. The sample taken for sequencing was peripheral blood. These receptors came from a man aged 35 to 55 with active or convalescent COVID-19.

The chain is built from TRBV2 and TRBJ1-1; D not certain. V shed 6 bases and J shed 3 bases, with 11 bases lying between them. Germline CDR1 SNHLY, CDR2 FYNNEI. The CDR3 runs to 13 residues. The CDR3 loop reads CASRADGDTEAFF. The CDR3 nucleotides are TGTGCCAGCAGAGCCGACGGGGACACTGAAGCTTTCTTT. Looking up the rest from reference TRBV2 and TRBJ1-1 gives the full variable domain: EPEVTQTPSHQVTQMGQEVILRCVPISNHLYFYWYRQILGQKVEFLVSFYNNEISEKSEIFDDQFSVERPDGSNFTLKIRSTKLEDSAMYFCASRADGDTEAFFGQGTRLTVV.

J is TRBJ1-2 and V is TRBV5-8; D perhaps matches TRBD1 (5 bases). The V gene lost 0 bases and the J gene lost 8 bases, with 23 bases spanning the gap. This CDR3 contains 17 residues. The V gene's germline CDR1 is SGHTS and CDR2 YDEGEE. CDR3 sequence (DNA): TGTGCCAGCAGCTTGGGGATGACAGCCCCAAGTCTTGTGGGCTACACCTTC. It translates to CASSLGMTAPSLVGYTF.

This clone was seen a handful of times. The chain joins TRBV5-5 to TRBJ1-1, with 7 bases matching TRBD1. The CDR3 sequence is 14 residues long. V lost 0 bases and J lost 6; bases outside the gene matches: 5. The germline CDR1 and CDR2 sequences are SGHKS and YYEKEE (reference sequence). The CDR3 spells CASSLGFTGAEAFF. In DNA form, the CDR3 reads TGTGCCAGCAGCTTGGGGTTCACAGGGGCTGAAGCTTTCTTT.

The chain combines TRBV11-3 with TRBJ2-7, with 10 bases that match TRBD1. Germline V CDR1 and CDR2: SGHNT, YENEEA. V lost 5 bases and J lost 4; bases outside the gene matches: 14. This CDR3 region has 17 residues. CDR3 region: CASSPREGTGEKYEQYF. In nucleotides, the CDR3 is TGTGCCAGCAGCCCCCGGGAGGGGACAGGGGAGAAATACGAGCAGTACTTC.

The rearrangement joins TRBV29-1 to TRBJ2-7; 10 positions agree with TRBD1. The CDR3 totals 13 residues. Germline CDR1 SQVTM, CDR2 ANQGSEA. V lost 7 bases to trimming and J lost 6 bases; unmatched junction nucleotides: 9. CDR3 bases: TGCAGCGCGACCGGGACAGGGGACGGCGAGCAGTACTTC. This encodes CSATGTGDGEQYF.

This clone has just a few counts. The chain couples TRBV9 to TRBJ1-6, with D perhaps TRBD1 (6 bases). Trimming removed 4 bases at V and 7 bases at J, with 12 bases between. Germline CDR1 and CDR2: SGDLS and YYNGEE. The CDR3 consists of 14 residues. The DNA for the CDR3 is TGTGCCAGCAGCAAGGCCGACAGGAATTCACCCCTCCACTTT. Its protein is CASSKADRNSPLHF.

V and J are TRBV5-4 and TRBJ1-4, with 7 bases fitting TRBD1. The J segment lost 5 bases and the V segment lost 4 bases, leaving 8 bases of the junction unmatched. CDR1 is SGHNT and CDR2 is YYREEE in the germline V gene (reference sequence). The CDR3 covers 15 residues. CDR3 protein: CASSPWTGQNEKLFF. CDR3 nucleotides: TGTGCCAGCAGCCCGTGGACAGGACAAAATGAAAAACTGTTTTTT.

J is TRBJ2-1 and V is TRBV4-1; weak D call: TRBD2 (5 bases). This CDR3 is built from 16 residues. Trimming stripped 2 bases from V and 0 bases from J, with 11 bases between. CDR1 is MGHRA, CDR2 YSYEKL, per germline. DNA of the CDR3: TGCGCCAGCAGCCAATGGAGCGGCACCTCCTACAATGAGCAGTTCTTC. Protein product: CASSQWSGTSYNEQFF.

The chain has TRBV13 and TRBJ2-5, with D possibly being TRBD1 (5 bases). Germline-derived CDR1 and CDR2 are PRHDT and FYEKMQ (reference sequence). V lost 0 bases to trimming and J lost 7 bases, with 12 bases between them. This CDR3 has 14 amino acids. DNA for the CDR3: TGTGCCAGCAGCTTAGGACTCCGCACAGGGACCCAGTACTTC. Amino acids: CASSLGLRTGTQYF.

The chain links TRBV28 to TRBJ2-7, with a weak D call TRBD1 (6 bases). V shed 5 bases and J shed 4 bases, with 15 bases lying between them. This CDR3 has 14 amino acids. CDR1 MDHEN and CDR2 SYDVKM come from the germline V gene. CDR3 in amino acids: CASSAQGLEYEQYF. DNA of the CDR3: TGTGCCAGCAGTGCCCAGGGGTTAGAGTACGAGCAGTACTTC.

This chain links TRBV30 with TRBJ2-1, with TRBD1 identical over 9 bases. CDR1 and CDR2 from the germline V gene are GTSNPN and SVGIG (reference sequence). The CDR3 has 14 residues. Germline trimming cut 4 bases from V and 6 bases from J; bases unmatched to any gene: 7. This chain's CDR3 is CAWTPGQGVNEQFF. The CDR3 region has the DNA TGTGCCTGGACCCCGGGACAGGGCGTCAATGAGCAGTTCTTC. Variable domain in full (rest from reference TRBV30 and TRBJ2-1): SQTIHQWPATLVQPVGSPLSLECTVEGTSNPNLYWYRQAAGRGLQLLFYSVGIGQISSEVPQNLSASRPQDRQFILSSKKLLLSDSGFYLCAWTPGQGVNEQFFGPGTRLTVL.

This rearrangement joins TRBV10-1 to TRBJ2-3; the D gene is possibly TRBD1 (6 bases). With 6 bases removed from V and 0 bases from J, the gap between germline ends came to 10 bases. The CDR3 contains 14 residues. The germline V gene has CDR1 WNHNN and CDR2 SYGVQD (reference sequence). The CDR3 here is CASSSDSSTDTQYF. The CDR3 bases are TGCGCCAGCAGCTCGGACAGTAGCACAGATACGCAGTATTTT.

The chain links TRBV15 to TRBJ1-1, with D perhaps matching TRBD1 (5 bases). V shed 3 bases and J shed 3 bases, with 17 bases lying between them. The CDR3 extends over 16 amino acids. Germline-derived CDR1 and CDR2 are LNHNV and YYDKDF (reference sequence). This CDR3 is CATSRFSGLGHTEAFF. The CDR3 nucleotides read TGTGCCACCAGCAGGTTTTCAGGGTTAGGGCACACTGAAGCTTTCTTT.

The chain has TRBV19 and TRBJ1-2; D is unresolved. Germline values: CDR1 LNHDA, CDR2 SQIVND (reference sequence). The CDR3 spans 13 residues. Trimming cost V 5 bases and J 3 bases, with 10 bases left between them. The CDR3 region has the DNA TGTGCCAGTAGTGTTAGACGGGACTATGGCTACACCTTC. Protein sequence: CASSVRRDYGYTF.

The chain carries TRBV28 and TRBJ1-2; D might be TRBD1 (5 bases). The V and J ends lost 7 bases and 8 bases respectively, with 23 bases between them. Germline V gene lookup returns CDR1 MDHEN and CDR2 SYDVKM. CDR3 length: 15 residues. The CDR3 DNA reads as TGTGCCAGCACCCCCACGCGGGGGAGCCTTAAAGGCTACACCTTC. Its translation is CASTPTRGSLKGYTF.

The V and J genes are TRBV6-6 and TRBJ2-1, with TRBD2 identical over 7 bases. J was trimmed by 7 bases and V by 6 bases; bases with no gene match: 3. CDR1 is MNHNY, CDR2 SVGAGI, per germline (reference sequence). The CDR3 sequence is 12 residues long. The CDR3 region has the DNA TGTGCCAGCAGCTTTAGCGGGAATGAGCAGTTCTTC. Translating gives CASSFSGNEQFF.

This clone has more than one count but fewer than ten. The gene calls are TRBV4-1 and TRBJ1-3; D is perhaps TRBD1 (5 bases). The CDR3 extends over 17 amino acids. V lost 3 bases to trimming and J lost 1 base, with 16 bases between them. Germline CDR1 and CDR2: MGHRA and YSYEKL. The CDR3 protein is CASSHPREGNSGNTIYF. The CDR3 DNA reads as TGCGCCAGCAGCCACCCTAGGGAGGGGAATTCTGGAAACACCATATATTTT.

The gene calls are TRBV7-3 and TRBJ2-1, with 10 positions matching TRBD1. The CDR3 extends over 15 amino acids. CDR1 is SGHTA and CDR2 is FQGTGA in the germline V gene. V dropped 1 base and J dropped 7; count of bases not matched to a gene: 4. DNA of the CDR3: TGTGCCAGCAGCTTAAACCCGGGACAGGGGAATGAGCAGTTCTTC. It codes for CASSLNPGQGNEQFF.

CDR3 protein: CAWNLVSGGGNTIYF. CDR3 nucleotides: TGTGCCTGGAACCTTGTGAGCGGCGGGGGAAACACCATATATTTT. V and J are TRBV30 and TRBJ1-3, with D unresolved. The CDR3 is made up of 15 amino acids. The germline gives CDR1 GTSNPN, CDR2 SVGIG (reference sequence). V dropped 4 bases and J dropped 4 bases, with 17 bases sitting between them. The full variable domain, its missing parts supplied by reference TRBV30 and TRBJ1-3, is SQTIHQWPATLVQPVGSPLSLECTVEGTSNPNLYWYRQAAGRGLQLLFYSVGIGQISSEVPQNLSASRPQDRQFILSSKKLLLSDSGFYLCAWNLVSGGGNTIYFGEGSWLTVV.

V usage is TRBV18 and J usage is TRBJ1-4; no reliable D call. The V end lost 3 bases, the J end lost 5 bases, and 10 bases lay between the germline ends. Looked up from germline, CDR1 is KGHSH and CDR2 is LQKENI. The CDR3 is 14 residues long. In DNA, the CDR3 is TGTGCCAGCTCACCTGGAGGGCTGAATGAAAAACTGTTTTTT. It encodes CASSPGGLNEKLFF.

The rearrangement joins TRBV6-4 to TRBJ2-6; the match to TRBD1 covers 8 bases. J lost 0 bases, V lost 6 bases, and 10 bases had no gene match. This CDR3 spans 18 amino acids. CDR1 is MRHNA and CDR2 is SNTAGT in the germline V gene. The DNA of the CDR3 is TGTGCCAGCAGCTTCACCGCGGACAGGGTCTCTGGGGCCAACGTCCTGACTTTC. Its protein product is CASSFTADRVSGANVLTF.

The chain joins TRBV6-4 to TRBJ1-3; TRBD1 matches 8 bases. Germline V gene lookup returns CDR1 MRHNA and CDR2 SNTAGT. The trim removed 5 bases at V and 7 bases at J, leaving 19 bases unmatched. This CDR3 comprises 18 residues. CDR3 loop: CASSTIHEDRVVWNTIYF. For the CDR3, the DNA is TGTGCCAGCAGTACCATCCATGAGGACAGGGTGGTGTGGAACACCATATATTTT.

The V and J genes are TRBV20-1 and TRBJ2-1, with D hard to call. Deletions cut 8 bases from V and 7 bases from J, with 12 bases between. The CDR3 extends over 11 amino acids. Germline loops: CDR1 DFQATT, CDR2 SNEGSKA (reference sequence). The CDR3: CSSPSRNEQFF. As DNA, the CDR3 is TGCAGTTCCCCGTCCAGGAATGAGCAGTTCTTC.

This clone was recorded only once. CDR3 amino acids: CASSPSSYNSPLHF. CDR3 nucleotide sequence: TGTGCCAGCAGCCCTAGTTCCTATAATTCACCCCTCCACTTT. The chain joins TRBV7-2 to TRBJ1-6; the D is unclear. This CDR3 region has 14 residues. The germline V and J ends were trimmed by 5 bases and 1 base, with 6 bases remaining between them. Germline-derived CDR1 and CDR2 are SGHTA and FQGNSA.

This clone was seen only once. This sequence joins TRBV2 and TRBJ1-5; D is unclear. Germline CDR1 and CDR2: SNHLY and FYNNEI. The ends were cut back, 5 bases at V and 3 bases at J, with 11 bases in the middle. The CDR3 loop spans 14 amino acids. CDR3 sequence: CASSSSPFNQPQHF. CDR3 coding DNA: TGTGCCAGCAGTTCGTCTCCGTTCAATCAGCCCCAGCATTTT.